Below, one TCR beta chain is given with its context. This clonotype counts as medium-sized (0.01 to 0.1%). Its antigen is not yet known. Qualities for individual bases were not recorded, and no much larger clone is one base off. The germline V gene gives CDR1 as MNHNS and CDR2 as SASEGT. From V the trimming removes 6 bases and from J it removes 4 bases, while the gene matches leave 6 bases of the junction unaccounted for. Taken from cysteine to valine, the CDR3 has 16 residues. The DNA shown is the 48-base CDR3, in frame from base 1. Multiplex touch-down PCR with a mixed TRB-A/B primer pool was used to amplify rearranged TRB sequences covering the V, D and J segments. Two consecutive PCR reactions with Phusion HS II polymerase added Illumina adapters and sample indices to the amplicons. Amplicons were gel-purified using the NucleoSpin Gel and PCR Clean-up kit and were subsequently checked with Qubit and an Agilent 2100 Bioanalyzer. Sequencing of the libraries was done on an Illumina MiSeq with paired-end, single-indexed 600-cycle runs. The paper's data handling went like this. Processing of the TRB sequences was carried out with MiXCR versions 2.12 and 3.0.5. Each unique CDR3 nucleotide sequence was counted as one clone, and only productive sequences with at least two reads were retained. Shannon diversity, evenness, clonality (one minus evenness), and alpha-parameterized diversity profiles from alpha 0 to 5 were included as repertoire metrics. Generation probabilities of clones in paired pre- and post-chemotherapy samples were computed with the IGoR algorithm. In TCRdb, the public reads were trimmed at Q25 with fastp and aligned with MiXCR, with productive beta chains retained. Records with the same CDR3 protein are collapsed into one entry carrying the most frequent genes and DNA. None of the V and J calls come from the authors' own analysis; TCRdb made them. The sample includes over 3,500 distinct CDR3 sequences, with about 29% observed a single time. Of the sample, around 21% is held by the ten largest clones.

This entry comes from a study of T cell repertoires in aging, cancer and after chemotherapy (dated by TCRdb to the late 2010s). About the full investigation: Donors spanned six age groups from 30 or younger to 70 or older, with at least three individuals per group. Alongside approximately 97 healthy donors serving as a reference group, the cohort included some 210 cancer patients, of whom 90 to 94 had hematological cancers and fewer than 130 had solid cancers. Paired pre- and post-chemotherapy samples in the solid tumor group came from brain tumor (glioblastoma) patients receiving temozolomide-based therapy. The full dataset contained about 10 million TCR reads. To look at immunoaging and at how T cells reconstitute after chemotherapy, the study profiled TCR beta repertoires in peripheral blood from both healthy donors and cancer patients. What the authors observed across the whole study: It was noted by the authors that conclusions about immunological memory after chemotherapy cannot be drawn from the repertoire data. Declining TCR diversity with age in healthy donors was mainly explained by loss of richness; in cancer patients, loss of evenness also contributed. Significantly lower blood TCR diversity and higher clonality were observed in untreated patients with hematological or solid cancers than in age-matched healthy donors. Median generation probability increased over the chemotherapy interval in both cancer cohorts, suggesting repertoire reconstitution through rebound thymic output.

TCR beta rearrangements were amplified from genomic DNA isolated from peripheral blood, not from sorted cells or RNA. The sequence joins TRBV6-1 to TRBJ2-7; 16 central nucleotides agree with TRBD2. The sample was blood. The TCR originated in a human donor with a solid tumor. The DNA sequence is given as TGTGCCAGCAGCGTGGGACTAGCGGGAGGGATGTACGAGCAGTACGTC. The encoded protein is CASSVGLAGGMYEQYV.